This TCR beta chain was sequenced during a study of low-dose radiotherapy and immunotherapy resistance in tumors. Time point described: after trial treatment. Treatment reported: LDRT plus nivolumab, ipilimumab, low-dose cyclophosphamide and aspirin (RACIN trial). In the RACIN dose-escalation trial, donors got nivolumab plus ipilimumab with aspirin, cyclophosphamide and radiotherapy. Trimming left V 2 bases short and J 6 bases short, with 16 bases between. Germline-derived CDR1 and CDR2 are SNHLY and FYNNEI. The CDR3 sequence is 15 residues long. This clonotype was recorded many times. Priming of first-strand cDNA relied on TRAV- and TRBV-specific primers (covering alpha and beta chains). The PCR that amplified TCRs ran for 20 to 25 cycles, relying on a constant-region primer and a V-primer adapter. MiXCR was run by TCRdb on the reads, yielding one entry per CDR3 protein. Of around 100,000 distinct CDR3 sequences in the sample, around 20% were seen once.

The input for sequencing was PBMCs, taken after low-dose radiotherapy plus immunotherapy. This TCR was sampled from a female donor with ovarian cancer. The chain recombines TRBV2 with TRBJ1-2; weak D call: TRBD1 (5 bases). The CDR3 region is CASSELGQGQDGYTF. CDR3 in DNA: TGTGCCAGCAGTGAATTGGGGCAGGGCCAGGATGGCTACACCTTC. Full variable domain (outside the CDR3, taken from reference TRBV2 and TRBJ1-2): EPEVTQTPSHQVTQMGQEVILRCVPISNHLYFYWYRQILGQKVEFLVSFYNNEISEKSEIFDDQFSVERPDGSNFTLKIRSTKLEDSAMYFCASSELGQGQDGYTFGSGTRLTVV.